This T cell receptor beta chain appears in the sequencing data of a study of T cells in Graves' hyperthyroidism and ophthalmopathy. This clonotype has only a few counts. From RNA transcripts, TCR beta CDR3 regions were amplified. The HTBI primer set served for first-round RT-PCR of the TCR CDR3. TCRdb re-analysed the multiplex PCR reads in MiXCR, keeping a single row per CDR3 protein. Here the sample spans 600,000 or so distinct CDR3 sequences, approximately 14% being singletons. Trimming took off 1 base at V and 14 bases at J, with 9 bases between the two ends. CDR1 is SGHTA, CDR2 FQGNSA, per germline. The CDR3 consists of 11 residues.

The specimen sequenced was blood. The sequence came from a woman aged 50 to 65 with Graves' ophthalmopathy. The genes are TRBV7-2 and TRBJ2-1, with D unclear. Here the CDR3 DNA reads TGTGCCAGCAGCTTAGAATTTGGGGAGTTCTTC. Translation gives CASSLEFGEFF.